A selection of T cell receptor beta chains follows, all from one sample in a study of OX40 agonist ivuxolimab in advanced cancers. The protocol was immunoSEQ multiplex PCR, while the TCRdb copy is restricted to in-frame clones and leaves out a portion. The sample carries under 95,000 clones, roughly 87% recorded once. The material sequenced was CD4+ or CD8+ T cells sorted from blood, taken in a trial of the OX40 agonist ivuxolimab. Receptors originate from an adult with an advanced solid tumor such as melanoma, head and neck, liver or kidney cancer. The CDR3 runs from the conserved cysteine through the conserved F or W. D genes are given only for firm matches. Clone size is shown for a subset of rows, as once, few, many or a class of expanded clone.

V	D	size	CDR3
TRBV11-2	-	-	CASSLARGGNSPLHF
TRBV7-4	-	-	CASSSKVKRGQYF
TRBV6-1	-	-	CASTVQGLDVETQYF
TRBV27	-	-	CASHRPGSGYNEQFF
TRBV18	TRBD1	-	CASSPRTGERPMNTEAFF
TRBV6-5	-	-	CASSYARGREAFF
TRBV27	-	-	CASSLYIGLGAGANVLTF
TRBV19	-	once	CASSSSNPGRSGANVLTF
TRBV28	-	-	CASSLAGNYNSPLHF
TRBV28	-	-	CASSLSLGFLGEQYF
TRBV27	TRBD1	many	CASSLSTGYGYTF
TRBV5-4	-	-	CASSSGWAETQYF
TRBV6-5	-	-	CASSYASTDTQYF
TRBV10-3	-	-	CAISESARIRYEQYF
TRBV5-1	-	once	CASSLAGDTIYF
TRBV30	-	once	CLGSSGYEQYF
TRBV29-1	-	-	CSVRGTIQDYGYTF
TRBV2	-	-	CASSEAAGWDQPQHF
TRBV30	TRBD2	-	CALESGAREGEQFF
TRBV11-2	-	-	CASSLMAVMEQFF
TRBV6-4	TRBD2	-	CASSGLASGGAQYF
TRBV27	-	-	CASSLWGNYGYTF
TRBV9	TRBD1	-	CASSERTGVNEKLFF
TRBV6-6	-	-	CASNPTEYSNQPQHF
TRBV6-5	-	-	CASSYSPIGANVLTF
TRBV2	-	-	CASSADAVAGNTIYF
TRBV4-2	-	-	CASSQSGGTAYEQYF
TRBV19	-	-	CASAGQQETQYF
TRBV9	-	-	CASSVGSASTDTQYF
TRBV5-1	TRBD1	-	CASSDRAKDTEAFF
TRBV29-1	-	once	CSVDTGKGETQYF
TRBV5-1	TRBD2	-	CASSRLTSGNYDEQFF
TRBV9	-	-	CASSAGNLYEQYF
TRBV27	-	-	CASTGLGYNEQFF
TRBV10-1	-	few	CASSESLGRPQHF
TRBV11-2	TRBD2	few	CASSLLSGMATDTQYF
TRBV9	TRBD1	-	CASSIRAEGTGRNTEAFF
TRBV27	-	-	CASRVTGNLNNSPLHF
TRBV7-3	TRBD2	-	CASSLNLAGVTGELFF
TRBV28	-	-	CASLPVGGVTEAFF
TRBV27	TRBD2	-	CASSLVSGGRGDTQYF
TRBV13	-	-	CASSRRGLPLYGYTF
TRBV15	-	few	CATSTDFRQGFTDTQYF
TRBV10-2	-	-	CASSVYRERSPLHF
TRBV19	-	once	CASSVATANTGELFF
TRBV2	-	-	CASSDSQGRNNEQFF
TRBV30	TRBD1	-	CACPKGQGSPLHF
TRBV5-1	-	-	CASSLGDYGYTF
TRBV9	-	-	CASNLPSYNEQFF
TRBV4-1	-	-	CASSQIRGEKLFF
TRBV30	TRBD1	-	CAWNRDRTYEQYF
TRBV4-1	-	-	CASSSRTAPYEQYF
TRBV5-1	-	once	CASSLTSGNYGYTF
TRBV7-9	-	-	CASTTGIGAYNEQFF
TRBV25-1	-	-	CASSVTGGVGKLFF
TRBV7-9	-	-	CASSSTGRETQYF
TRBV15	-	-	CATSRGHEQFF
TRBV7-8	TRBD2	-	CASYGGAANTGELFF
TRBV7-9	-	few	CASSGGLYEQYF